Listed here are 27 T cell receptor beta chains from one sample, sequenced in a study of control samples from healthy donors and cancer patients. TCRdb's copy holds only in-frame clones and misses some; the assay was immunoSEQ multiplex PCR. The sample has 40,000 to 50,000 clones, roughly 93% seen once. The sequenced sample was PBMCs. Every receptor here comes from a woman between 50 and 59 years old with head and neck cancer.

This chain connects TRBV6-2 or TRBV6-3 to TRBJ2-7; D is perhaps TRBD2 (6 bases). Germline CDR1 is MNHEY and CDR2 is SVGEGT. The CDR3 contains 16 residues. Trimming removed 0 bases from V and 0 bases from J, with 12 bases in between. This chain's CDR3 is CASSYSTSSFSYEQYF. The CDR3 DNA sequence: TGTGCCAGCAGTTACTCCACTAGCTCCTTCTCCTACGAGCAGTACTTC.

The rearrangement uses TRBV5-6 and TRBJ2-7, with TRBD1 matching over 12 bases. Germline CDR1 and CDR2: SGHDT and YYEEEE. The CDR3 runs 14 residues. The J segment lost 5 bases and the V segment lost 3 bases, leaving 3 bases of the junction unmatched. The CDR3: CASSSGQGANEQYF. As DNA, the CDR3 is TGTGCCAGCAGCTCGGGACAGGGGGCTAACGAGCAGTACTTC. The whole variable domain, remainder taken from reference TRBV5-6 and TRBJ2-7, is DAGVTQSPTHLIKTRGQQVTLRCSPKSGHDTVSWYQQALGQGPQFIFQYYEEEERQRGNFPDRFSGHQFPNYSSELNVNALLLGDSALYLCASSSGQGANEQYFGPGTRLTVT.

This chain links TRBV4-1 with TRBJ2-1; 11 nucleotides line up with TRBD2. Germline V lookup: CDR1 MGHRA, CDR2 YSYEKL. This CDR3 has 16 amino acids. V shed 5 bases, J shed 11 bases, and the junction held 14 bases outside the gene matches. CDR3 DNA: TGCGCCAGCAGCTCGCCTAGCGGGAGGTTAAGTTTTAAGCAGTTCTTC. It translates to CASSSPSGRLSFKQFF.

This clone has a single count. J is TRBJ1-1 and V is TRBV7-9, with a tentative D call TRBD1 (5 bases). This CDR3 is built from 15 residues. V was cut by 1 base and J by 1 base, with 10 bases left in between. Germline CDR1 and CDR2: SEHNR and FQNEAQ (reference sequence). The CDR3 spells CASSLGDRENTEAFF. CDR3 DNA: TGTGCCAGCAGCTTAGGCGACAGAGAGAACACTGAAGCTTTCTTT.

The V and J genes are TRBV30 and TRBJ1-2, with a weak D call TRBD1 (6 bases). The CDR3 length is 12 residues. CDR1 GTSNPN and CDR2 SVGIG come from the germline V gene (reference sequence). V lost 3 bases and J 2 bases, leaving 7 bases between the germline ends. The CDR3: CAWSGQNYGYTF. The CDR3 nucleotides are TGTGCCTGGAGCGGACAGAACTATGGCTACACCTTC.

The chain links TRBV24-1 to TRBJ1-1; D is undetermined. Trimming pared 4 bases from V and 6 bases from J, leaving 8 bases between. Per germline, CDR1 KGHDR and CDR2 SFDVKD. The length of the CDR3 is 12 residues. CDR3 in amino acids: CATSDWGSEAFF. CDR3 DNA: TGTGCCACCAGTGACTGGGGATCTGAAGCTTTCTTT.

The genes are TRBV30 and TRBJ2-7, with TRBD2 matching 7 bases. V was clipped by 5 bases and J by 1 base; unmatched bases: 5. The V gene's germline CDR1 is GTSNPN and CDR2 SVGIG (reference sequence). This CDR3 is built from 13 residues. CDR3: CAWFWGGSYEQYF. In nucleotides, the CDR3 is TGTGCCTGGTTTTGGGGGGGTTCCTACGAGCAGTACTTC.

The gene calls are TRBV30 and TRBJ1-1; perhaps TRBD1 as D (5 bases). The CDR3 is 13 residues long. The V end lost 6 bases, the J end lost 4 bases, and 15 bases lay between the germline ends. Per the germline V gene, CDR1 is GTSNPN and CDR2 is SVGIG (reference sequence). CDR3 DNA: TGTGCCTGCCATAAACCCGGGGGCACTGAAGCTTTCTTT. Protein sequence: CACHKPGGTEAFF.

The genes are TRBV18 and TRBJ2-7, with 7 bases lining up with TRBD1. J gave up 3 bases and V 2 bases, and 10 bases lay outside the gene matches. CDR3 size: 16 residues. Germline V CDR1 and CDR2: KGHSH, LQKENI. CDR3 sequence reads: CASSPWNTGADYEQYF. For the CDR3, the DNA is TGTGCCAGCTCACCATGGAATACAGGGGCCGACTACGAGCAGTACTTC.

The V and J genes are TRBV28 and TRBJ1-6; 8 positions agree with TRBD1. Trimming removed 6 bases from V and 7 bases from J; junction bases left unmatched: 11. CDR3 size: 16 residues. The V gene's germline CDR1 is MDHEN and CDR2 SYDVKM. Here the CDR3 reads CASSSIDRGGNSPLHF. In DNA form, the CDR3 reads TGTGCCAGCAGCTCAATCGACAGGGGTGGAAATTCACCCCTCCACTTT.

This clone appeared a single time. The V gene is TRBV10-2, the J gene TRBJ2-7; 8 bases align to TRBD1. This CDR3 region has 12 residues. V lost 7 bases, J lost 2 bases, and 1 base stayed unmatched. Germline V gene data show CDR1 as WSHSY and CDR2 as SAAADI. CDR3 amino acids: CASKDRAYEQYF. The CDR3 DNA sequence: TGCGCCAGCAAGGACAGGGCCTACGAGCAGTACTTC.

In its sample, this clone was seen once. The chain employs TRBV4-2 and TRBJ2-3; D call uncertain. The V end was cut by 1 base, the J end by 1 base, with 6 bases between. CDR3 length equals 14 residues. The V gene's germline CDR1 is LGHNA and CDR2 YNFKEQ. CDR3 amino acids: CASSQVGGTDTQYF. As DNA, the CDR3 is TGTGCCAGCAGCCAAGTGGGCGGCACAGATACGCAGTATTTT.

This clone was detected once. The V call is TRBV29-1, the J call TRBJ1-3, with TRBD1 as a possible D gene (5 bases). The CDR3 extends over 12 amino acids. The V gene's germline CDR1 is SQVTM and CDR2 ANQGSEA. V was shortened by 7 bases and J by 0 bases, with 7 bases between the two germline ends. The CDR3 region has the DNA TGCAGCGGAAGGGGCTCTGGAAACACCATATATTTT. Encoded protein: CSGRGSGNTIYF.

The genes are TRBV19 and TRBJ1-3, with 7 bases lining up with TRBD1. This CDR3 has 15 residues. Germline V gene sequence: CDR1 LNHDA, CDR2 SQIVND (reference sequence). V gave up 6 bases and J gave up 0 bases; unmatched junction bases: 5. The CDR3: CASRNGQVSGNTIYF. The CDR3 DNA sequence: TGTGCCAGTAGAAATGGACAGGTCTCTGGAAACACCATATATTTT.

The chain employs TRBV2 and TRBJ1-1, with D hard to call. V was trimmed by 5 bases and J by 1 base, leaving 5 bases between them. CDR3 length: 12 amino acids. The V gene's germline CDR1 is SNHLY and CDR2 FYNNEI. The CDR3 loop is CASSSQNTEAFF. The CDR3 region has the DNA TGTGCCAGCAGTTCACAGAACACTGAAGCTTTCTTT.

V usage is TRBV28 and J usage is TRBJ2-7; TRBD1 matches 9 bases. This CDR3 is 20 amino acids long. Trimming removed 3 bases from V and 5 bases from J; junction bases left unmatched: 23. The germline V gene encodes CDR1 MDHEN and CDR2 SYDVKM. CDR3 coding DNA: TGTGCCAGCAGTTTCATCGTTTTCACCGGACCGGGACAGGGTGTCCACGAGCAGTACTTC. Translated: CASSFIVFTGPGQGVHEQYF.

This clone appeared once. This rearrangement joins TRBV28 to TRBJ1-4, with TRBD1 identical over 11 bases. In germline, CDR1 is MDHEN, CDR2 SYDVKM. The CDR3 spans 16 residues. Germline trimming cut 2 bases from V and 7 bases from J; bases unmatched to any gene: 6. CDR3 nucleotide sequence: TGTGCCAGCAGTTTAGGAGGACAGGGGGCTGGTGAAAAACTGTTTTTT. It codes for CASSLGGQGAGEKLFF.

The CDR3 spells CASSVGLGEKLFF. Written as DNA, the CDR3 is TGTGCCAGCAGCGTAGGGTTAGGTGAAAAACTGTTTTTT. The chain combines TRBV5-6 with TRBJ1-4; D not resolved. The V gene lost 4 bases and the J gene lost 7 bases, with 11 bases spanning the gap. The CDR3 covers 13 residues. CDR1 and CDR2 from the germline V gene are SGHDT and YYEEEE. Combining the CDR3 with reference TRBV5-6 and TRBJ1-4 gives the whole variable domain DAGVTQSPTHLIKTRGQQVTLRCSPKSGHDTVSWYQQALGQGPQFIFQYYEEEERQRGNFPDRFSGHQFPNYSSELNVNALLLGDSALYLCASSVGLGEKLFFGSGTQLSVL.

V is TRBV4-1 and J is TRBJ2-1, with D maybe TRBD2 (5 bases). The CDR3 contains 14 residues. V lost 6 bases, J lost 4 bases, and 13 bases lay in between. Germline lookup yields CDR1 MGHRA and CDR2 YSYEKL. The CDR3 DNA reads TGCGCCAGCAGTCAGGACCGGGATTACAATGAGCAGTTCTTC. Protein product: CASSQDRDYNEQFF.

V is TRBV5-1 and J is TRBJ1-1; TRBD1 matches at 9 bases. Trimming removed 0 bases from V and 6 bases from J; junction bases left unmatched: 6. This CDR3 has 15 residues. Germline CDR1 is SGHRS and CDR2 is YFSETQ. CDR3 loop: CASSLVQGAGAEAFF. In DNA, the CDR3 is TGCGCCAGCAGCTTGGTACAGGGGGCAGGAGCTGAAGCTTTCTTT.

The chain combines TRBV18 with TRBJ1-3; 8 nucleotides agree with TRBD1. CDR1 and CDR2 from the germline V gene are KGHSH and LQKENI. V dropped 3 bases and J dropped 8; count of bases not matched to a gene: 6. The CDR3 has 14 residues. CDR3 sequence reads: CASSPRTGIDTIYF. For the CDR3, the DNA is TGTGCCAGCTCACCGCGGACAGGGATAGACACCATATATTTT.

V and J are TRBV18 and TRBJ1-1, with 10 bases identical to TRBD1. Germline assignment: CDR1 KGHSH and CDR2 LQKENI. This CDR3 comprises 15 residues. V lost 6 bases to trimming and J lost 3 bases; unmatched junction nucleotides: 7. This CDR3 is CASSRLGQGDTEAFF. The CDR3 coding sequence is TGTGCCAGCTCCCGCCTAGGACAGGGGGACACTGAAGCTTTCTTT.

This chain connects TRBV24-1 to TRBJ2-3; D is ambiguous. CDR3 size: 14 residues. Trimming took off 4 bases at V and 0 bases at J, with 7 bases between the two ends. Germline CDR1 is KGHDR and CDR2 is SFDVKD. CDR3 amino acids: CATSDPTSTDTQYF. In nucleotides, the CDR3 is TGTGCCACCAGTGACCCGACTAGCACAGATACGCAGTATTTT.

The chain couples TRBV7-2 to TRBJ2-3; D possibly corresponds to TRBD1 (6 bases). CDR3 length equals 14 residues. The V end lost 0 bases, the J end lost 5 bases, and 9 bases lay between the germline ends. The germline V gene has CDR1 SGHTA and CDR2 FQGNSA. The CDR3 nucleotides read TGTGCCAGCAGCTTAGCCAGGGGAATAGATACGCAGTATTTT. Translated, it gives CASSLARGIDTQYF.

The sample holds a few counts of this clone. The J gene is TRBJ1-2, the V gene TRBV7-9, with a possible D match to TRBD1 (5 bases). Germline CDR1 SEHNR, CDR2 FQNEAQ (reference sequence). CDR3 length: 18 residues. V was trimmed by 2 bases and J by 5 bases, leaving 24 bases between them. Written as DNA, the CDR3 is TGTGCCAGCAGCTTACCCCGGGAGCCTCCAGGGTTTTTGTATGGCTACACCTTC. Amino acids: CASSLPREPPGFLYGYTF.

The J gene is TRBJ2-5, the V gene TRBV5-1, with unresolved D. Trimming removed 0 bases at V and 0 bases at J, with 9 bases between. Germline CDR1 SGHRS, CDR2 YFSETQ. The CDR3 extends over 15 amino acids. CDR3 sequence reads: CASSLDSPYQETQYF. CDR3 bases: TGCGCCAGCAGCTTGGATTCCCCGTACCAAGAGACCCAGTACTTC.

The genes are TRBV7-2 and TRBJ2-7, with a possible D match to TRBD1 (5 bases). Trimming removed 4 bases at V and 5 bases at J, with 18 bases between. Germline values: CDR1 SGHTA, CDR2 FQGNSA. This CDR3 is built from 15 residues. The CDR3 loop reads CASSSSGPFLNEQYF. CDR3 nucleotide sequence: TGTGCCAGCAGCTCTTCAGGGCCCTTTCTGAACGAGCAGTACTTC.